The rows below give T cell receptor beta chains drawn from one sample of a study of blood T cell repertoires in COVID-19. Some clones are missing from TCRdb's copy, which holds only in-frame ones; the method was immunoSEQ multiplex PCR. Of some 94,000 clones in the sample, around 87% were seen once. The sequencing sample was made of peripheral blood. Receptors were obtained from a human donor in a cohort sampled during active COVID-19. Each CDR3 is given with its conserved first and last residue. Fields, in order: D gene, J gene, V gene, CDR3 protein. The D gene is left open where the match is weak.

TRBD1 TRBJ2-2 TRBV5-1 CASRTGGRTGELFF
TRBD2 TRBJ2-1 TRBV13 CASSESGRAVVNEQFF
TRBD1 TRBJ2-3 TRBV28 CAHRDRETDTQYF
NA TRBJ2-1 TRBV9 CASSLNRGEQFF
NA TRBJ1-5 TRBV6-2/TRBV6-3 CASSPRERYRSNQPQHF
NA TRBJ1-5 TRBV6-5 CASSSGGRKGQPQHF
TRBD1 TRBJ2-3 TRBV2 CASRETGATDTQYF
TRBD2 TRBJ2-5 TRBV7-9 CASSLGLAGLQETQYF
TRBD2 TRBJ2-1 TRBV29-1 CSVEGVGTSFYNEQFF
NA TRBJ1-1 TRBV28 CAIKQDQAEAFF
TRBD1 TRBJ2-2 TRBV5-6 CASSWDRGRTGELFF
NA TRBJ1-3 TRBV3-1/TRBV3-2 CASSSDTGNTIYF
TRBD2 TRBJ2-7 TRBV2 CASSTGLAGNYEQYF
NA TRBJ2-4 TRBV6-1 CASSEGAQLAKNIQYF
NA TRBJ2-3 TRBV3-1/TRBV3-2 CASSQEGADTQYF
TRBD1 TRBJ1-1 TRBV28 CASSRGDRALRAFF
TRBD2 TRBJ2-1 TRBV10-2 CASSEASGSSYNEQFF
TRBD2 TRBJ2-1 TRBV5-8 CASSLNRVAGGPYNEQFF
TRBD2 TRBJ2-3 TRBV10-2 CASSDPSGVTDTQYF
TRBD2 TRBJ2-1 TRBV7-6 CASSFSAGGPGSYNEQFF
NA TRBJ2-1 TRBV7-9 CASSFRLDEQFF
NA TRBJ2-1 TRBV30 CAWSAGELWNEQFF
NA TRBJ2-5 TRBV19 CASSILAQGETQYF
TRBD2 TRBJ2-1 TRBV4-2 CASSQERLRTSGTNEQFF
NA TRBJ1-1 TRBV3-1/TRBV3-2 CASSPDSSTGRNTEAFF
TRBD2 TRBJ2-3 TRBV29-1 CSVGLAFSTDTQYF
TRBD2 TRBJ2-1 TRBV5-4 CASTWAGTGGPSVEQFF
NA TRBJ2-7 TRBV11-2 CASSLEGRDEQYF
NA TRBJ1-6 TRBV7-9 CASSLGAGGSLHF
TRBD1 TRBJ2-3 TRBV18 CASSPQDQAGQGRMDTQYF
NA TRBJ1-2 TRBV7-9 CASSPTDPWGYTF
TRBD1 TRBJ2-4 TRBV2 CASSARDRGSGENIQYF
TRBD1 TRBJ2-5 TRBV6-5 CASSLRTGETQYF
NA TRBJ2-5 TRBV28 CATKRGHGETQYF
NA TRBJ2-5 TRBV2 CASKVGETQYF
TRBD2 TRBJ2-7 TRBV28 CASSLQGSGRGYEQYF
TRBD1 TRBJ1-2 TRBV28 CASSSPRRGPKFYTF
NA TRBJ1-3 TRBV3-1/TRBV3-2 CASSQGLGARGNTIYF
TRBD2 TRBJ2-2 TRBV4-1 CASSQDHPRTSGRAGELFF
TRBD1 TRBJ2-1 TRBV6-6 CASNPEGQGYNEQFF
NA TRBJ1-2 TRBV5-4 CASSLDSSYGYTF
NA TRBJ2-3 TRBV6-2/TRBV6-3 CASSYSTKLADDTDTQYF
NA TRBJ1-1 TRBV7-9 CASRSDRHEAFF
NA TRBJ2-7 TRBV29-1 CSVEGRLRREQYF
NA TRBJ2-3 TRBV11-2 CASSLRRGGKDTQYF
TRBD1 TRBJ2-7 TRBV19 CASSIAPGTGGNEQYF
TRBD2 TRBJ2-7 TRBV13 CASSTLAGYEQYF
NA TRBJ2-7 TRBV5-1 CASSLLAGGNEQYF
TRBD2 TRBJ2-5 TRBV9 CASSFSGRETQYF
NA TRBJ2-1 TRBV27 CASSSLTSRQFF
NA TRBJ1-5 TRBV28 CASSYGGQPQHF
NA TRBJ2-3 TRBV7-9 CASSSFTDTQYF
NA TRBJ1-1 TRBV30 CAWTKWTENTEAFF
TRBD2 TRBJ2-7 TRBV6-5 CASSPQLAGTYEQYF
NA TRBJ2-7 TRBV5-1 CASSLGASPEQYF
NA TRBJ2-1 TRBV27 CASSLSNAINEQFF